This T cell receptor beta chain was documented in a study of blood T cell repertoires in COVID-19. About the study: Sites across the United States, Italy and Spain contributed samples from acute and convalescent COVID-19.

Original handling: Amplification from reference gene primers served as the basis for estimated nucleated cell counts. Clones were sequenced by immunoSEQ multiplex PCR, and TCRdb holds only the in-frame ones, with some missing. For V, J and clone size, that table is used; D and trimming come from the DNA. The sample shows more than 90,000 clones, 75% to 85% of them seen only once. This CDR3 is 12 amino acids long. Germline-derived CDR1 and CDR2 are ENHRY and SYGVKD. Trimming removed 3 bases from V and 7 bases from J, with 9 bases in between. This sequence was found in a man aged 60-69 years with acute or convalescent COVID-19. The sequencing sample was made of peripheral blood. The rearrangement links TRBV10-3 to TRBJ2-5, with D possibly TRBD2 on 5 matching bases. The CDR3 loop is CAISDSAGTQYF. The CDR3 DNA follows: TGTGCCATCAGTGACTCCGCGGGGACCCAGTACTTC.